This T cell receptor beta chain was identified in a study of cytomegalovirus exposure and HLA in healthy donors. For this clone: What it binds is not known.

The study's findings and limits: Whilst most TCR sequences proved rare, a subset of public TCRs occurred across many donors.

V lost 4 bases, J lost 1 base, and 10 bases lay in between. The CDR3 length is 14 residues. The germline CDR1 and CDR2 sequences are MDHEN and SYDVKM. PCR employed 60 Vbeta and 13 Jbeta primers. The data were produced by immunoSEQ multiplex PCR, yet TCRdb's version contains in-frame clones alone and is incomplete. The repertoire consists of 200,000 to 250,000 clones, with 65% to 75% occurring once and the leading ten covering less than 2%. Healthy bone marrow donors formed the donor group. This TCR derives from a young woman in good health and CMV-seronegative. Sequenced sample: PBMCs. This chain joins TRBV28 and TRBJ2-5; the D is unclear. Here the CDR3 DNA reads TGTGCCAGCAGTTCTCCAGATATCCAAGAGACCCAGTACTTC. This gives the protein CASSSPDIQETQYF.